This is a list of T cell receptor beta chains from one sample in a study of CD4 T cells in relation to SARS-CoV-2 and coronaviruses. Assay used: immunoSEQ multiplex PCR; TCRdb lists only in-frame clones, some missing. The sample yields about 20,000 clones, around three quarters seen once. Antigen specificity for these receptors is unknown. Sequenced sample: CD4+ T cells from PBMCs, cultured in vitro. These receptors came from a human donor in good health. The CDR3 runs from the conserved cysteine through the conserved F or W. The order of the fields is CDR3 protein, CDR3 DNA, clone size, V gene, J gene, D gene. D genes are given only for firm matches. Expanded clones get a size class; other rows say once, few or many, or leave the size out.

CAISDNRDRAEAFF,TGTGCCATCAGTGACAACCGGGACAGGGCTGAAGCTTTCTTT,NA,TRBV10-3,TRBJ1-1,TRBD1
CASSESGQLGGELFF,TGTGCCAGCAGTGAATCGGGACAGTTGGGCGGGGAGCTGTTTTTT,NA,TRBV25-1,TRBJ2-2,TRBD1
CASSQHPTGRETQYF,TGCGCCAGCAGCCAACATCCGACGGGGCGGGAGACCCAGTACTTC,NA,TRBV4-1,TRBJ2-5,NA
CASSPSRGEKLFF,TGTGCCAGCAGCCCTAGCCGGGGCGAAAAACTGTTTTTT,NA,TRBV9,TRBJ1-4,NA
CATSRDPGRQSEQYF,TGTGCCACCAGCAGAGATCCCGGGCGACAATCAGAGCAGTACTTC,NA,TRBV15,TRBJ2-7,NA
CASSSRVAGAYEQYF,TGTGCCAGCAGCTCCCGTGTAGCGGGAGCGTACGAGCAGTACTTC,few,TRBV3-1/TRBV3-2,TRBJ2-7,TRBD2
CASSPDMEGNTIYF,TGCGCCAGCAGCCCCGACATGGAAGGAAACACCATATATTTT,once,TRBV5-1,TRBJ1-3,NA
CASFPRGGGRYTIYF,TGTGCCAGCTTCCCCCGGGGAGGGGGAAGATACACCATATATTTT,NA,TRBV28,TRBJ1-3,NA
CASSFGTSEKLFF,TGCGCCAGCAGCTTCGGGACATCCGAAAAACTGTTTTTT,once,TRBV5-1,TRBJ1-4,NA
CASRPSDDRGRHEQYF,TGTGCCAGCAGACCCAGCGACGACAGGGGTCGGCACGAGCAGTACTTC,NA,TRBV7-9,TRBJ2-7,TRBD1
CASGGGNQPQHF,TGTGCCAGTGGGGGTGGGAATCAGCCCCAGCATTTT,NA,TRBV6-5,TRBJ1-5,NA
CASSPGYLGDTAYEQYF,TGTGCCAGCTCACCGGGGTATTTGGGGGACACGGCCTACGAGCAGTACTTC,once,TRBV18,TRBJ2-7,NA
CASSLGGSEQYF,TGCGCCAGCAGCTTGGGAGGGTCCGAGCAGTACTTC,NA,TRBV5-1,TRBJ2-7,NA
CAISGGTDTQYF,TGTGCCATCAGTGGAGGCACAGATACGCAGTATTTT,NA,TRBV10-3,TRBJ2-3,NA
CASSPQTGGYEQYF,TGTGCCAGCAGCCCTCAGACAGGCGGGTACGAGCAGTACTTC,NA,TRBV11-2,TRBJ2-7,NA
CASSLGLAKAYEQYF,TGTGCCAGCAGCTTGGGGCTAGCGAAAGCCTACGAGCAGTACTTC,NA,TRBV7-3,TRBJ2-7,NA
CAISGGAGNYEQYF,TGTGCCATCAGCGGAGGAGCGGGGAACTACGAGCAGTACTTC,NA,TRBV10-3,TRBJ2-7,TRBD2
CASSLGKGGRNEQFF,TGTGCCAGCAGTTTAGGGAAGGGAGGGCGCAATGAGCAGTTCTTC,NA,TRBV28,TRBJ2-1,TRBD2